The sequence of this T cell receptor beta chain was determined in a study of shared clonotypes between healthy human individuals. The CDR3 has 14 amino acids. V was pared by 1 base and J by 7 bases, with 14 bases between. Per germline, CDR1 SGHAT and CDR2 FQNNGV. Naive CD8 populations comprised CD45RO-negative cells positively selected for CCR7, excluding terminally differentiated effector memory CD45RA+ cells. TCRdb keeps only in-frame clones here, not all; method: immunoSEQ multiplex PCR. The sample records some 2.1 million clones, just under 95% being singletons. The receptor was isolated from a man younger than 30 in good health. V usage is TRBV11-2 and J usage is TRBJ2-7, with D possibly TRBD2 on 5 matching bases. Sequenced material: naive CD8+ T cells sorted from blood. This CDR3 is CASSLAGPRDEQYF. DNA of the CDR3: TGTGCCAGCAGCTTAGCCGGGCCCCGGGATGAGCAGTACTTC.